The 29 T cell receptor beta chains below all came from one sample that was sequenced in a study of shared clonotypes between healthy human individuals. Using immunoSEQ multiplex PCR, the repertoire was profiled, and TCRdb retains in-frame clones only, with some absent. The table lists some 2 million clones, over 85% of them singletons, with 1.2% in the top ten. The naive CD8 population came from CD45RO-negative cells selected for CCR7, without terminally differentiated effector memory CD45RA+ cells. Sequenced sample: naive CD8+ T cells sorted from blood. Every receptor here comes from a man younger than 35 in good health.

The V gene is TRBV11-2, the J gene TRBJ2-2; 8 bases align to TRBD1. There are 14 residues in the CDR3. Germline V gene sequence: CDR1 SGHAT, CDR2 FQNNGV. V trimming: 11 bases; J trimming: 7 bases; junction bases outside the gene matches: 12. The CDR3 sequence: CAGRMDRENGELFF. CDR3 coding DNA: TGTGCCGGCCGAATGGACAGGGAGAACGGGGAGCTGTTTTTT.

The chain links TRBV27 to TRBJ1-5; 8 bases match TRBD1. The V gene's germline CDR1 is MNHEY and CDR2 SMNVEV (reference sequence). Trimming at V came to 8 bases and at J to 1 base, leaving 4 bases not matched to a gene. The CDR3 sequence is 14 residues long. This CDR3 is CASAGTGSNQPQHF. DNA for the CDR3: TGTGCCAGCGCCGGGACAGGAAGCAATCAGCCCCAGCATTTT.

This clone is a singleton in its sample. This sequence joins TRBV6-5 and TRBJ2-2, with 9 bases lining up with TRBD2. CDR3 length: 15 amino acids. V lost 7 bases and J lost 4; bases outside the gene matches: 7. From germline, CDR1 is MNHEY and CDR2 SVGAGI. The CDR3 bases are TGTGCCAGCACCGCGGGAGGGCCGAGCACCGGGGAGCTGTTTTTT. Protein product: CASTAGGPSTGELFF.

The rearrangement links TRBV11-2 to TRBJ2-3; 10 bases are shared with TRBD1. Germline V CDR1 and CDR2: SGHAT, FQNNGV. The CDR3 runs to 16 residues. The V gene end was trimmed by 0 bases and the J gene end by 2 bases; junction bases not matched to a gene: 2. CDR3 DNA sequence: TGTGCCAGCAGCTTAGAGGGACAGGGGATCACAGATACGCAGTATTTT. It codes for CASSLEGQGITDTQYF.

The gene calls are TRBV28 and TRBJ1-4; no clear D gene. V was shortened by 6 bases and J by 5 bases, with 10 bases between the two germline ends. CDR1 is MDHEN, CDR2 SYDVKM, per germline. The CDR3 totals 13 residues. CDR3 DNA sequence: TGTGCCAGCAGATGGTATGGAAATGAAAAACTGTTTTTT. Its translation is CASRWYGNEKLFF.

The chain uses TRBV6-1 and TRBJ1-3; TRBD1 agrees at 8 bases. Germline CDR1 and CDR2: MNHNS and SASEGT. Trimming at V came to 6 bases and at J to 2 bases, leaving 6 bases not matched to a gene. The CDR3 loop spans 15 amino acids. The CDR3 is CASSNDRGTGNTIYF. The CDR3 DNA is TGTGCCAGCAGCAACGACAGGGGAACTGGAAACACCATATATTTT.

This sequence joins TRBV6-5 and TRBJ1-1; D gene unclear. Trimming took 6 bases from V and 6 from J, leaving 17 bases between them. The CDR3 runs to 14 residues. Germline CDR1 MNHEY, CDR2 SVGAGI. Written as DNA, the CDR3 is TGTGCCAGCAGCCTGACATTAATGGGCGCTGAAGCTTTCTTT. Protein product: CASSLTLMGAEAFF.

The gene calls are TRBV9 and TRBJ2-5; 14 nucleotides line up with TRBD2. Looked up from germline, CDR1 is SGDLS and CDR2 is YYNGEE. The V gene end was trimmed by 2 bases and the J gene end by 5 bases; junction bases not matched to a gene: 5. The CDR3 runs 16 residues. CDR3 loop: CASSVGTSGRAETQYF. CDR3 DNA: TGTGCCAGCAGCGTCGGGACTAGCGGGAGAGCGGAGACCCAGTACTTC.

The chain employs TRBV7-9 and TRBJ2-7; tentatively, D is TRBD2 (6 bases). With 4 bases removed from V and 5 bases from J, the gap between germline ends came to 9 bases. This CDR3 comprises 12 residues. From germline, CDR1 is SEHNR and CDR2 FQNEAQ (reference sequence). For the CDR3, the DNA is TGTGCCAGCAGCTCGGAGGGGAACGAGCAGTACTTC. This encodes CASSSEGNEQYF.

V is TRBV19 and J is TRBJ1-6, with no clear D. This CDR3 contains 14 residues. V lost 5 bases to trimming and J lost 10 bases, with 15 bases between them. Per the germline V gene, CDR1 is LNHDA and CDR2 is SQIVND (reference sequence). The CDR3 nucleotides are TGTGCCAGTAGTCGCGGACCGGGAGGGTCACCCCTCCACTTT. Protein: CASSRGPGGSPLHF.

The chain uses TRBV7-9 and TRBJ2-2; 7 positions match TRBD2. This CDR3 spans 17 amino acids. Germline V gives CDR1 SEHNR, CDR2 FQNEAQ (reference sequence). V shed 5 bases and J 2 bases; nucleotides not matched to a gene: 11. The CDR3 reads CASSPRAGTQNTGELFF. In nucleotides, the CDR3 is TGTGCCAGCAGCCCCCGAGCGGGGACTCAAAACACCGGGGAGCTGTTTTTT.

The chain employs TRBV19 and TRBJ2-7; 9 bases match TRBD2. Germline values: CDR1 LNHDA, CDR2 SQIVND (reference sequence). The CDR3 length is 13 residues. J lost 3 bases, V lost 3 bases, and 0 bases had no gene match. CDR3 sequence (DNA): TGTGCCAGTAGTATGACTAGCGGCTACGAGCAGTACTTC. It yields the protein CASSMTSGYEQYF.

The chain recombines TRBV5-1 with TRBJ1-4; 7 positions match TRBD1. The germline V gene encodes CDR1 SGHRS and CDR2 YFSETQ. The CDR3 has 15 residues. The V segment lost 4 bases and the J segment 0 bases; nucleotides outside the gene matches: 3. CDR3: CASSEGQPTNEKLFF. CDR3 nucleotides: TGCGCCAGCAGCGAGGGACAGCCAACTAATGAAAAACTGTTTTTT.

The genes are TRBV5-1 and TRBJ1-4; D is undetermined. The CDR3 has 14 residues. Germline lookup yields CDR1 SGHRS and CDR2 YFSETQ. Trimming cost V 0 bases and J 8 bases, with 11 bases left between them. The CDR3 reads CASSLVSSTEKLFF. CDR3 nucleotides: TGCGCCAGCAGCTTGGTAAGCAGTACCGAAAAACTGTTTTTT.

The CDR3 protein is CASSEGQGKMETQYF. In nucleotides, the CDR3 is TGTGCCAGCAGTGAAGGACAGGGGAAAATGGAGACCCAGTACTTC. The chain links TRBV6-1 to TRBJ2-5, with 8 bases fitting TRBD1. Germline CDR1 is MNHNS and CDR2 is SASEGT. The ends lost 1 base at V and 5 bases at J; junction bases unmatched: 6. The CDR3 runs to 15 residues.

The chain carries TRBV27 and TRBJ2-1; D perhaps matches TRBD1 (6 bases). CDR3 size: 13 residues. CDR1 is MNHEY, CDR2 SMNVEV, per germline (reference sequence). Trimming stripped 5 bases from V and 3 bases from J, with 8 bases between. CDR3 in amino acids: CASSKQGYNEQFF. CDR3 DNA sequence: TGTGCCAGCAGTAAACAGGGCTACAATGAGCAGTTCTTC.

This clone was counted a single time. As DNA, the CDR3 is TGTGCCAGCAGCTTGGGACTAGCGGGGGGTCCTCGGGCCTACGAGCAGTACTTC. Protein sequence: CASSLGLAGGPRAYEQYF. This sequence joins TRBV7-8 and TRBJ2-7; 15 nucleotides align to TRBD2. The CDR3 spans 18 residues. Trimming removed 3 bases from V and 2 bases from J; junction bases left unmatched: 8. Germline V lookup: CDR1 SGHVS, CDR2 FQNEAQ.

As to this clone: Other nucleotide sequences from this sample produce the same CDR3. The V gene is TRBV4-1, the J gene TRBJ2-5, with TRBD2 as a possible D gene (6 bases). This CDR3 has 13 amino acids. Germline CDR1 is MGHRA and CDR2 is YSYEKL. V gave up 1 base and J gave up 5 bases, with 8 bases separating them. The CDR3 DNA follows: TGCGCCAGCAGCCAAGTTGGGGGGGAGACCCAGTACTTC. Its translation: CASSQVGGETQYF.

The chain uses TRBV7-6 and TRBJ2-1; a possible D gene is TRBD2 (6 bases). The V gene lost 1 base and the J gene lost 2 bases, with 12 bases spanning the gap. CDR3 length: 16 residues. Germline loops: CDR1 SGHVS, CDR2 FNYEAQ. The CDR3 nucleotides read TGTGCCAGCAGCTTAGAACGGGCGGGGACCTACAATGAGCAGTTCTTC. Translating gives CASSLERAGTYNEQFF.

This chain uses TRBV18 with TRBJ1-4; a possible D gene is TRBD1 (6 bases). V was trimmed by 3 bases and J by 3 bases, leaving 14 bases between them. CDR3 length equals 16 residues. Germline assignment: CDR1 KGHSH and CDR2 LQKENI. The CDR3 region has the DNA TGTGCCAGCTCACCTATCGAAGACAGGTCTAATGAAAAACTGTTTTTT. Translated: CASSPIEDRSNEKLFF.

V usage is TRBV7-9 and J usage is TRBJ2-1; no firm D call. With 5 bases removed from V and 4 bases from J, the gap between germline ends came to 12 bases. The germline V gene has CDR1 SEHNR and CDR2 FQNEAQ (reference sequence). The CDR3 runs to 14 residues. CDR3: CASSPPVLYNEQFF. CDR3 DNA sequence: TGTGCCAGCAGCCCCCCCGTGTTATACAATGAGCAGTTCTTC.

This chain links TRBV9 with TRBJ1-4; D unresolved. Germline V gene sequence: CDR1 SGDLS, CDR2 YYNGEE. The CDR3 is 14 residues long. V was trimmed by 0 bases and J by 8 bases, leaving 11 bases between them. In DNA form, the CDR3 reads TGTGCCAGCAGCGTAGGCCCCCCGGAAGAAAAACTGTTTTTT. Translating it yields CASSVGPPEEKLFF.

The chain uses TRBV11-2 and TRBJ1-1; D not certain. The germline V gene encodes CDR1 SGHAT and CDR2 FQNNGV. CDR3 size: 12 residues. Trimming left V 1 base short and J 6 bases short, with 6 bases between. CDR3 nucleotides: TGTGCCAGCAGCTTAGCGGCGGCTGAAGCTTTCTTT. Its protein is CASSLAAAEAFF.

This rearrangement joins TRBV9 to TRBJ2-3; 9 bases agree with TRBD1. With V trimmed by 3 bases and J by 2 bases, 4 bases remained unmatched. This CDR3 comprises 15 residues. Germline V gene lookup returns CDR1 SGDLS and CDR2 YYNGEE. The CDR3 here is CASSAQGALTDTQYF. CDR3 DNA: TGTGCCAGCAGCGCACAGGGGGCCCTCACAGATACGCAGTATTTT.

About this clone itself: In the same sample, other DNA sequences code for this CDR3. V usage is TRBV6-5 and J usage is TRBJ2-1; D is undetermined. This CDR3 comprises 16 residues. V lost 0 bases and J lost 4, with 13 bases in between. The germline gives CDR1 MNHEY, CDR2 SVGAGI. CDR3 DNA: TGTGCCAGCAGTTACTCGGGCGGAGTCCCTTACAATGAGCAGTTCTTC. This codes for CASSYSGGVPYNEQFF.

The gene calls are TRBV28 and TRBJ2-3; 12 bases are a match to TRBD2. CDR1 and CDR2 (germline): MDHEN, SYDVKM. CDR3 length equals 17 residues. V shed 1 base, J shed 2 bases, and the junction held 4 bases outside the gene matches. The CDR3 DNA reads as TGTGCCAGCAGTTTATATCTAGCGGGGGGGGTCACAGATACGCAGTATTTT. It yields the protein CASSLYLAGGVTDTQYF.

The chain combines TRBV21-1 with TRBJ1-3. TRBV21-1 is termed a pseudogene. The CDR3 length is 15 residues. CDR3 amino acids: CASSNEVWSRNTIYF. The CDR3 DNA reads as TGTGCCAGCAGCAACGAGGTTTGGTCCCGAAACACCATATATTTT.

Points on this clone: At the DNA level, this CDR3 is encoded by other sequences in the same sample as well. The gene calls are TRBV7-8 and TRBJ2-7; D is ambiguous. V was clipped by 0 bases and J by 5 bases, with 5 bases between them. Germline CDR1 reads SGHVS; CDR2 reads FQNEAQ. The CDR3 has 12 residues. The CDR3, as DNA: TGTGCCAGCAGCTTAGCGAGAGACGAGCAGTACTTC. Encoded protein: CASSLARDEQYF.

J is TRBJ2-5 and V is TRBV11-1; D gene unclear. The germline gives CDR1 SGHAT, CDR2 FQDESV (reference sequence). CDR3 size: 15 residues. The V and J ends lost 0 bases and 0 bases respectively, with 8 bases between them. The CDR3 spells CASSLALGDQETQYF. The CDR3 DNA follows: TGTGCCAGCAGCTTAGCGCTCGGAGACCAAGAGACCCAGTACTTC.